The 22 T cell receptor beta chains below come from one sample, sequenced in a study of identical twins. MiXCR, run by TCRdb on the 5' RACE reads, gives a single entry per CDR3 protein. This sample has 260,000 or so distinct CDR3 sequences, with approximately 8% found just once. The data also belong to a second study, concerning yellow fever vaccine responses in identical twins.

Sequencing was carried out using CD8+ T cells sorted from blood. All receptors come from a woman under 30 in good health.

This clonotype was counted only a few times. The V and J genes are TRBV5-1 and TRBJ2-7; D may be TRBD1 (6 bases). V gave up 5 bases and J gave up 0 bases, with 12 bases separating them. The CDR3 contains 14 residues. Per the germline V gene, CDR1 is SGHRS and CDR2 is YFSETQ. In DNA form, the CDR3 reads TGCGCCAGCAGTAGGGGGACCGGCTCCTACGAGCAGTACTTC. It is translated as CASSRGTGSYEQYF. The entire variable domain, with the rest obtained from reference TRBV5-1 and TRBJ2-7, is as follows: KAGVTQTPRYLIKTRGQQVTLSCSPISGHRSVSWYQQTPGQGLQFLFEYFSETQRNKGNFPGRFSGRQFSNSRSEMNVSTLELGDSALYLCASSRGTGSYEQYFGPGTRLTVT.

This clonotype appeared a few times. The chain couples TRBV11-2 to TRBJ2-7; maybe TRBD1 (6 bases). There are 17 residues in the CDR3. The germline V gene encodes CDR1 SGHAT and CDR2 FQNNGV. Trimming took 2 bases from V and 9 from J, leaving 26 bases between them. Here the CDR3 DNA reads TGTGCCAGCAGCTTATTTTCAGGGGACGGTCTGAACAACGGGCAGTACTTC. This sequence encodes CASSLFSGDGLNNGQYF.

The table lists this clonotype with many counts. The chain recombines TRBV11-2 with TRBJ2-1; TRBD1 matches at 8 bases. V shed 5 bases, J shed 0 bases, and the junction held 6 bases outside the gene matches. Germline V CDR1 and CDR2: SGHAT, FQNNGV. The CDR3 extends over 16 amino acids. CDR3 protein: CASSVNTGGSYNEQFF. The CDR3 DNA follows: TGTGCCAGCAGCGTAAATACAGGGGGCTCCTACAATGAGCAGTTCTTC.

This clonotype was picked up a small number of times. The chain combines TRBV7-9 with TRBJ2-1; D ambiguous. This CDR3 is 15 amino acids long. V was cut by 8 bases and J by 1 base, with 15 bases left in between. The V gene's germline CDR1 is SEHNR and CDR2 FQNEAQ (reference sequence). CDR3 residues: CASWGWHQSYNEQFF. DNA of the CDR3: TGTGCCAGCTGGGGTTGGCACCAGTCCTACAATGAGCAGTTCTTC.

This clonotype occurred a few times. The chain uses TRBV28 and TRBJ2-1, with D possibly called TRBD1 or TRBD2 (5 bases each). Trimming took off 2 bases at V and 9 bases at J, with 11 bases between the two ends. The CDR3 is made up of 13 amino acids. Looked up from germline, CDR1 is MDHEN and CDR2 is SYDVKM. In nucleotides, the CDR3 is TGTGCCAGCAGTTTAAGAGTTGGGGGTGAGCAGTTCTTC. It encodes CASSLRVGGEQFF.

This clonotype showed up many times. The chain carries TRBV10-3 and TRBJ2-7; no clear D. V lost 0 bases to trimming and J lost 6 bases, with 12 bases between them. This CDR3 spans 14 amino acids. Germline V gives CDR1 ENHRY, CDR2 SYGVKD. In nucleotides, the CDR3 is TGTGCCATCAGTGAGTCTGGTTACATCTCCGAGCAGTACTTC. It is translated as CAISESGYISEQYF.

The chain carries TRBV6-4 and TRBJ2-1, with D tentatively TRBD1 (5 bases). Trimming cost V 3 bases and J 0 bases, with 9 bases left between them. The CDR3 has 15 amino acids. Per germline, CDR1 MRHNA and CDR2 SNTAGT. The CDR3 loop is CASSEQGDSYNEQFF. The CDR3 nucleotides read TGTGCCAGCAGTGAGCAAGGGGACTCCTACAATGAGCAGTTCTTC.

This clonotype occurred many times. CDR3 in DNA: TGCAGCGTTGAAGGGACTAGCGGAAAGTACAATGAGCAGTTCTTC. It yields the protein CSVEGTSGKYNEQFF. V is TRBV29-1 and J is TRBJ2-1; 10 nucleotides agree with TRBD2. The V gene end was trimmed by 1 base and the J gene end by 4 bases; junction bases not matched to a gene: 4. Germline V gene lookup returns CDR1 SQVTM and CDR2 ANQGSEA. The length of the CDR3 is 15 residues.

This clonotype was seen repeatedly, ten times or more. The chain carries TRBV20-1 and TRBJ1-1, with 9 bases fitting TRBD1. This CDR3 is 13 amino acids long. Germline assignment: CDR1 DFQATT and CDR2 SNEGSKA (reference sequence). J was trimmed by 6 bases and V by 6 bases; bases with no gene match: 8. CDR3 sequence: CSANGQGRSEAFF. The CDR3 bases are TGCAGTGCAAACGGACAGGGGAGGTCTGAAGCTTTCTTT.

V usage is TRBV12-3 or TRBV12-4 and J usage is TRBJ2-3; TRBD1 aligns across 9 bases. The junction had 7 bases not matched to a gene; V was cut back by 7 bases and J by 2 bases. The CDR3 totals 15 residues. CDR3 residues: CASKPGQGNTDTQYF. DNA for the CDR3: TGTGCCAGCAAACCGGGACAGGGAAACACAGATACGCAGTATTTT.

The rearrangement uses TRBV4-1 and TRBJ2-6; D call uncertain. V lost 0 bases and J lost 0, with 3 bases in between. The CDR3 spans 15 residues. CDR1 and CDR2 from the germline V gene are MGHRA and YSYEKL. CDR3 nucleotide sequence: TGCGCCAGCAGCCAAGATACCTCTGGGGCCAACGTCCTGACTTTC. Its translation: CASSQDTSGANVLTF.

The V call is TRBV7-2, the J call TRBJ2-1; 9 bases agree with TRBD2. CDR3 length equals 16 residues. The V segment lost 1 base and the J segment 7 bases; nucleotides outside the gene matches: 8. Germline CDR1 reads SGHTA; CDR2 reads FQGNSA. Here the CDR3 reads CASSLDWASGNNEQFF. Written as DNA, the CDR3 is TGTGCCAGCAGCTTAGACTGGGCTAGCGGGAATAATGAGCAGTTCTTC.

This chain uses TRBV24-1 with TRBJ2-3; 11 bases align to TRBD2. With 4 bases clipped from V and 0 bases from J, the junction kept 2 bases outside the gene matches. This CDR3 region has 16 residues. From germline, CDR1 is KGHDR and CDR2 SFDVKD. CDR3 coding DNA: TGTGCCACCAGTGAACTAGCGGGAGCGAGCACAGATACGCAGTATTTT. This gives the protein CATSELAGASTDTQYF.

The J gene is TRBJ2-2, the V gene TRBV5-5, with a possible D match to TRBD2 (7 bases). The V gene's germline CDR1 is SGHKS and CDR2 YYEKEE (reference sequence). V lost 6 bases, J lost 4 bases, and 13 bases lay in between. The CDR3 is made up of 14 amino acids. CDR3 loop: CASIGGASTGELFF. The CDR3 DNA follows: TGTGCCAGCATAGGGGGGGCAAGCACCGGGGAGCTGTTTTTT.

Only a few counts were recorded for this clonotype. This chain connects TRBV28 to TRBJ2-7; TRBD2 aligns across 8 bases. The ends lost 8 bases at V and 0 bases at J; junction bases unmatched: 9. The CDR3 covers 15 residues. Germline V gives CDR1 MDHEN, CDR2 SYDVKM. The DNA of the CDR3 is TGTGCCAGCGCCGGTAGCGGGACCTCCTCCTACGAGCAGTACTTC. Protein: CASAGSGTSSYEQYF.

This chain links TRBV12-3 or TRBV12-4 with TRBJ2-4; 9 bases are shared with TRBD2. Germline trimming cut 7 bases from V and 7 bases from J; bases unmatched to any gene: 8. The CDR3 is 14 residues long. CDR3 sequence (DNA): TGTGCCAGCACCTTGGGGCGGGGGGGGAACATTCAGTACTTC. It yields the protein CASTLGRGGNIQYF.

This clonotype has ten or more counts. The rearrangement uses TRBV12-3 or TRBV12-4 and TRBJ2-1; D gene ambiguous. V was pared by 5 bases and J by 2 bases, with 7 bases between. The CDR3 is made up of 13 amino acids. DNA of the CDR3: TGTGCCAGCAGTGGGATCGCCTACAATGAGCAGTTCTTC. This translates into CASSGIAYNEQFF.

CDR3 sequence (DNA): TGTGCCAGCAGCTTGGAGCCGTTTGAGGAGGGGGCGAGACGGGACTTAGCCAAAAACATTCAGTACTTC. This gives the protein CASSLEPFEEGARRDLAKNIQYF. The genes are TRBV5-4 and TRBJ2-4, with D possibly matching TRBD1 (7 bases). The CDR3 covers 23 residues. Germline CDR1 reads SGHNT; CDR2 reads YYREEE (reference sequence). Trimming took off 0 bases at V and 0 bases at J, with 31 bases between the two ends.

This clonotype was found a few times. This sequence joins TRBV28 and TRBJ2-7; D is possibly TRBD1 (6 bases). V gave up 3 bases and J gave up 9 bases, with 18 bases separating them. The germline V gene encodes CDR1 MDHEN and CDR2 SYDVKM. The CDR3 length is 14 residues. The CDR3 DNA is TGTGCCAGCAGTTTTTTGGGGGCCGGTTTTGGGCAGTACTTC. Translation gives CASSFLGAGFGQYF.

The genes are TRBV6-4 and TRBJ2-1, with 12 bases aligning to TRBD2. Unmatched junction bases numbered 8, after V lost 1 base and J lost 10 bases. The CDR3 loop spans 16 amino acids. The germline V gene has CDR1 MRHNA and CDR2 SNTAGT. CDR3: CASSDYASGRVGEQFF. As DNA, the CDR3 is TGTGCCAGCAGTGACTACGCTAGCGGGAGGGTAGGGGAGCAGTTCTTC.

With regard to this clonotype: A much larger clone differs by one base, so this may be a read error. The chain uses TRBV20-1 and TRBJ2-2, with TRBD2 as a possible D gene (7 bases). From germline, CDR1 is DFQATT and CDR2 SNEGSKA (reference sequence). The CDR3 has 17 amino acids. DNA of the CDR3: TGCTGTGCTAGGGGGATGGGAGGGGCCGAGAACACCGGGGAGCTGTTTTTT. The encoded protein is CCARGMGGAENTGELFF.

This clonotype was observed many times. The V and J genes are TRBV5-1 and TRBJ2-3, with D unresolved. V shed 2 bases and J shed 2 bases, with 9 bases lying between them. This CDR3 spans 14 amino acids. Per germline, CDR1 SGHRS and CDR2 YFSETQ. This CDR3 reads CASSFSTLTDTQYF. The CDR3 DNA is TGCGCCAGCAGCTTTTCTACTCTCACAGATACGCAGTATTTT.